This TCR beta chain is from a study of spatial heterogeneity in lung cancer. Study-wide background: Follow-up PBMC samples were sequenced when available, at a median of approximately two years after resection. The mean occurrence of each unique TCR and UMI combination in raw reads exceeded eight.

TCRdb redid the calling of the 5' RACE reads with MiXCR, one entry per CDR3 protein. Of around 110,000 distinct CDR3 sequences listed, 9.5% to 15% are singletons. Time point noted: blood at routine non-recurrence follow-up after resection. Frozen PBMC, nontumor lung or tumor provided whole RNA, which was sequenced unsorted. The CDR3 consists of 15 residues. V lost 4 bases and J lost 0, with 10 bases in between. Looked up from germline, CDR1 is SGHRS and CDR2 is YFSETQ. The chain carries TRBV5-1 and TRBJ1-4, with D uncertain. Source: PBMCs, taken at follow-up. The receptor was isolated from a male donor with early-stage non-small cell lung cancer. CDR3 in amino acids: CASSLSPATNEKLFF. In nucleotides, the CDR3 is TGCGCCAGCAGCCTCAGCCCGGCAACTAATGAAAAACTGTTTTTT.